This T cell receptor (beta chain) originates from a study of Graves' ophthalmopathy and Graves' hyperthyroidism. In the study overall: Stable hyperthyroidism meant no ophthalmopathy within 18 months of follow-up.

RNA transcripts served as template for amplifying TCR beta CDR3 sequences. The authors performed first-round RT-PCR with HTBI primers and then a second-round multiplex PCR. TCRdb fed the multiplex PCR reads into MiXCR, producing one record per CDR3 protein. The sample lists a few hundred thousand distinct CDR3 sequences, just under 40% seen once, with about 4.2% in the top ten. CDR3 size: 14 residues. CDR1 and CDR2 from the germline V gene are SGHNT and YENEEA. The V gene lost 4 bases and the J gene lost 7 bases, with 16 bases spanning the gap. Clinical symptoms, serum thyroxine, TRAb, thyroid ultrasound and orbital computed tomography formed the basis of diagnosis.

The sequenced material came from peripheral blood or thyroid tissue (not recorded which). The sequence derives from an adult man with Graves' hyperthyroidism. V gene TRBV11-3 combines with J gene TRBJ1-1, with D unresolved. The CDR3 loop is CASSSLAGLGEAFF. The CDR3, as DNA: TGTGCCAGCAGCTCACTAGCGGGGTTGGGTGAAGCTTTCTTT.